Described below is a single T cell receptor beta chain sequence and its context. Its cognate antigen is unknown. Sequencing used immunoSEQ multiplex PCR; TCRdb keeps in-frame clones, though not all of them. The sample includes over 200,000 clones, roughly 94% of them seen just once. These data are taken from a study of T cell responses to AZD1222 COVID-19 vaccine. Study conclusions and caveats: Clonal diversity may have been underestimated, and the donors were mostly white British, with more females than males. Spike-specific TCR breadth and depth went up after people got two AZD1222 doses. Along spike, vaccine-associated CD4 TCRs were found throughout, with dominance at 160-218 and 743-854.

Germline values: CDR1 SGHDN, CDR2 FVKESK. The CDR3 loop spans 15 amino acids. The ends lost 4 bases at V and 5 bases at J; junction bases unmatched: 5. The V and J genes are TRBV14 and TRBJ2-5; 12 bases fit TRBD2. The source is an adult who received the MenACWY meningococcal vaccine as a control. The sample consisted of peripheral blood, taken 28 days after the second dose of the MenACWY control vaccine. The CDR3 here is CASSLRLAGVETQYF. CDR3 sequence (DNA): TGTGCCAGCAGCCTTCGACTAGCGGGAGTGGAGACCCAGTACTTC.